This TCR beta chain was obtained from a study of blood T cell repertoires in COVID-19. Study context: COVID-19 samples collected from the United States, Italy and Spain covered acute and convalescent phases.

Method: immunoSEQ multiplex PCR; TCRdb's copy keeps in-frame clones and lacks some. Among over 250,000 clones listed, nearly 90% were seen once. Recruitment covered 25 or so US areas and drew participants whose ages spanned roughly 18 to 100 years. Per germline, CDR1 MDHEN and CDR2 SYDVKM. The CDR3 runs 13 residues. V lost 4 bases and J 0 bases, leaving 7 bases between the germline ends. This clone was recorded once. The chain joins TRBV28 to TRBJ2-7; D possibly corresponds to TRBD2 (5 bases). The source is a woman aged 55-69 years who had recovered from COVID-19. The material sequenced was PBMCs or T cells enriched from blood (not recorded which). CDR3 sequence: CASSSGSSYEQYF. In DNA, the CDR3 is TGTGCCAGCAGTTCGGGGAGCTCCTACGAGCAGTACTTC. Variable domain in full (rest from reference TRBV28 and TRBJ2-7): DVKVTQSSRYLVKRTGEKVFLECVQDMDHENMFWYRQDPGLGLRLIYFSYDVKMKEKGDIPEGYSVSREKKERFSLILESASTNQTSMYLCASSSGSSYEQYFGPGTRLTVT.